The clone carrying this T cell receptor (beta chain) was seen more than once but under ten times. No antigen is known for it. This sample stems from a study of T-cell reconstitution after alpha-beta-depleted transplantation in children. CDR1 is SGHRS and CDR2 is YFSETQ in the germline V gene. Trimming took 2 bases from V and 6 from J; bases not matched to a gene: 8. The CDR3 extends over 16 amino acids. Study results and caveats: Alpha-beta T cells present about two months after transplant were reported to originate from several hundred expanded graft clones. After transplant, high TCRbeta diversity at day 60 in some patients arose from surviving recipient T cells and thymic progenitors. Fresh T-cell production supplied most of the T-cell counts and diversity seen one year after transplant.

Unique molecular identifiers were incorporated during preparation of the TCRbeta library. In TCRdb, the PCR reads were re-called with MiXCR into one record per CDR3 protein. The repertoire includes 750,000 to 950,000 distinct CDR3 sequences, roughly 15% of them detected once, and around 4.5% sits in the top ten. Sequenced here: PBMCs, mostly from graft donor cells, sampled 360 days after TCRalphabeta/CD19-depleted stem cell transplant. This clonotype originated in a male patient aged 10 to 17 who had a stem cell transplant for acute lymphoblastic leukemia, so the T cells may come from the graft donor. The gene calls are TRBV5-1 and TRBJ2-4; 10 bases are a match to TRBD2. CDR3 nucleotides: TGCGCCAGCAGCTTTACTAGCGGGATAGGGGGAAACATTCAGTACTTC. Translating gives CASSFTSGIGGNIQYF.